A selection of T cell receptor beta chains follows, all from one sample in a study of T cells in Graves' hyperthyroidism and ophthalmopathy. In TCRdb, the multiplex PCR reads were re-called with MiXCR into one record per CDR3 protein. Of around 390,000 distinct CDR3 sequences in the sample, roughly 15% were seen once. The material sequenced was blood. These receptor sequences come from a woman aged 25 to 39 with Graves' ophthalmopathy. CDR3s include the opening cysteine and the closing phenylalanine or tryptophan. A D gene is named only where the DNA matches it firmly. The size entry is marked missing in some rows and otherwise reads once, few, many or a size class.

size,D,V,J,CDR3,DNA
few,NA,TRBV9,TRBJ2-3,CASSVYRDLPLGADTQYF,TGTGCCAGCAGCGTATACCGGGACTTGCCTTTAGGGGCAGATACGCAGTATTTT
many,NA,TRBV28,TRBJ1-1,CASEVGARAFF,TGTGCCAGTGAAGTCGGGGCGCGGGCTTTCTTT
many,NA,TRBV6-1,TRBJ1-1,CASRPQRGAEAFF,TGTGCCAGCAGACCACAGAGGGGGGCCGAAGCTTTCTTT
many,TRBD1,TRBV12-3/TRBV12-4,TRBJ2-1,CASRPPGQYNEQFF,TGTGCCAGCAGACCTCCGGGACAGTACAATGAGCAGTTCTTC
NA,TRBD2,TRBV3-1,TRBJ2-3,CASSLIAGGGTDTQYF,TGTGCCAGCAGCCTGATAGCGGGGGGAGGCACAGATACGCAGTATTTT
many,NA,TRBV18,TRBJ2-5,CASSPRGRTQETQYF,TGTGCCAGCTCACCGCGGGGTAGGACACAAGAGACCCAGTACTTC
few,NA,TRBV29-1,TRBJ1-2,CSVEGDYGYTF,TGCAGCGTTGAAGGGGACTATGGCTACACCTTC
many,NA,TRBV28,TRBJ2-2,CASSFTSFVVAGELFF,TGTGCCAGCAGTTTTACTAGCTTTGTTGTGGCCGGGGAGCTGTTTTTT
few,TRBD1,TRBV20-1,TRBJ1-1,CSAGVGGGQGGKAFF,TGCAGTGCTGGAGTGGGCGGGGGACAGGGCGGGAAAGCTTTCTTT
many,TRBD2,TRBV7-9,TRBJ2-3,CATRVSGGTDTQYF,TGTGCCACCAGAGTGAGCGGGGGAACAGATACGCAGTATTTT
many,NA,TRBV30,TRBJ1-5,CAWGRRSNQPQHF,TGTGCCTGGGGAAGGCGAAGCAATCAGCCCCAGCATTTT
NA,NA,TRBV12-5,TRBJ2-3,CASGLRGEGQYF,TGTGCTAGTGGTTTGCGAGGAGAGGGGCAGTATTTT
many,NA,TRBV7-8,TRBJ2-3,CASSPFTGLITDTQYF,TGTGCCAGCAGCCCATTCACGGGACTTATAACAGATACGCAGTATTTT
many,TRBD1,TRBV29-1,TRBJ1-2,CSDNERDSRGYTF,TGCAGCGACAACGAACGGGACAGCCGGGGCTACACCTTC
many,TRBD2,TRBV12-3/TRBV12-4,TRBJ2-1,CASSHGLAWNEQFF,TGTGCCAGCAGTCACGGACTAGCGTGGAATGAGCAGTTCTTC
many,TRBD1,TRBV5-1,TRBJ2-1,CASSPYLGDRAYNEQFF,TGCGCCAGCAGCCCCTACCTCGGGGACAGGGCCTACAATGAGCAGTTCTTC
few,TRBD1,TRBV4-1,TRBJ2-1,CASSNTQGLVYNEQFF,TGCGCCAGCAGCAACACACAGGGGTTGGTGTACAATGAGCAGTTCTTC
many,NA,TRBV28,TRBJ1-2,CASSSQPSGVRYTF,TGTGCCAGCAGTTCGCAACCTTCCGGGGTGCGCTACACCTTC
many,NA,TRBV19,TRBJ1-2,CASSTPGRNYGYTF,TGTGCCAGTAGTACTCCGGGACGGAACTATGGCTACACCTTC
few,NA,TRBV20-1,TRBJ1-5,CSACQDSNQPQHF,TGCAGTGCTTGCCAGGACAGTAATCAGCCCCAGCATTTT
few,TRBD1,TRBV29-1,TRBJ1-2,CSVEDRHGIWTGSGLYGYTF,TGCAGCGTTGAAGATAGGCATGGTATCTGGACAGGGTCGGGACTCTATGGCTACACCTTC
many,TRBD1,TRBV4-1,TRBJ2-7,CASSQDPGQVSYEQYF,TGCGCCAGCAGCCAAGATCCGGGACAGGTTTCCTACGAGCAGTACTTC
many,NA,TRBV27,TRBJ1-5,CASSASSGAEPQHF,TGTGCCAGCAGTGCAAGTTCGGGGGCTGAGCCCCAGCATTTT
many,NA,TRBV7-2,TRBJ1-1,CASSWTTNTEAFF,TGTGCCAGCAGTTGGACGACGAACACTGAAGCTTTCTTT
NA,TRBD2,TRBV7-2,TRBJ2-1,CASSLTSGRPSYNEQFF,TGTGCCAGCAGCTTAACTAGCGGGAGGCCCTCCTACAATGAGCAGTTCTTC
many,TRBD1,TRBV29-1,TRBJ2-3,CSANFGTGGTDTQYF,TGCAGCGCGAACTTTGGGACAGGAGGCACAGATACGCAGTATTTT
NA,NA,TRBV20-1,TRBJ2-6,CSARNRLTGSSGANVLTF,TGCAGTGCCCGCAATCGTCTGACAGGAAGCTCTGGGGCCAACGTCCTGACTTTC
many,NA,TRBV3-1,TRBJ2-1,CASSQEGQQFF,TGTGCCAGCAGCCAAGAGGGACAGCAGTTCTTC
NA,TRBD2,TRBV6-2/TRBV6-3,TRBJ2-2,CASTKGLAEAYTGELFF,TGTGCCAGCACCAAGGGACTAGCGGAGGCTTACACCGGGGAGCTGTTTTTT
many,NA,TRBV3-1,TRBJ2-1,CASSHLDSNEQFF,TGTGCCAGCAGCCACCTAGACTCAAATGAGCAGTTCTTC
few,TRBD2,TRBV9,TRBJ2-2,CASSATGLAGVSNTGELFF,TGTGCCAGCAGCGCTACTGGACTAGCGGGCGTTTCGAACACCGGGGAGCTGTTTTTT
many,TRBD2,TRBV10-3,TRBJ2-3,CAISEVAGLNTDTQYF,TGTGCCATCAGTGAGGTAGCGGGGCTTAACACAGATACGCAGTATTTT
many,NA,TRBV15,TRBJ2-5,CATSRDRGSETQYF,TGTGCCACCAGCAGAGATAGGGGCTCGGAGACCCAGTACTTC
NA,NA,TRBV24-1,TRBJ1-1,CARPYTSPERYTEAFF,TGTGCCCGCCCGTATACCTCGCCGGAAAGGTACACTGAAGCTTTCTTT
many,NA,TRBV7-9,TRBJ1-6,CASSYGDTYNSPLHF,TGTGCCAGCAGCTATGGAGACACCTATAATTCACCCCTCCACTTT
many,NA,TRBV20-1,TRBJ2-3,CSAKLQGRLDTQYF,TGCAGTGCCAAACTTCAGGGGAGGCTAGATACGCAGTATTTT
many,NA,TRBV20-1,TRBJ1-1,CSADTWGGPPEAFF,TGCAGTGCTGACACTTGGGGGGGCCCTCCTGAAGCTTTCTTT
NA,TRBD1,TRBV6-1,TRBJ1-6,CASSRQGAGSPLHF,TGTGCCAGCAGCCGACAGGGGGCTGGTTCACCCCTCCACTTT
many,NA,TRBV27,TRBJ2-7,CASSNPGREQYF,TGTGCCAGCAGTAACCCCGGTAGAGAGCAGTACTTC
few,NA,TRBV14,TRBJ2-2,CASSQETGGVTTGELFF,TGTGCCAGCAGCCAAGAAACAGGGGGGGTAACGACCGGGGAGCTGTTTTTT
many,NA,TRBV9,TRBJ2-7,CASSEGTGISYEQYF,TGTGCCAGCAGCGAGGGTACAGGGATTTCCTACGAGCAGTACTTC
many,TRBD1,TRBV5-1,TRBJ1-2,CASSLGFDRGSSGYTF,TGCGCCAGCAGCTTGGGTTTTGACAGGGGATCGAGCGGCTACACCTTC
many,NA,TRBV12-3/TRBV12-4,TRBJ2-3,CASIPQGQGGSDTQYF,TGTGCCAGCATACCACAGGGCCAGGGGGGGTCAGATACGCAGTATTTT
many,TRBD1,TRBV7-9,TRBJ2-3,CASSQGQRTDTQYF,TGTGCCAGCAGCCAGGGACAGCGCACAGATACGCAGTATTTT
NA,NA,TRBV6-1,TRBJ1-5,CASKAGRINQPQHF,TGTGCCAGCAAGGCAGGCCGGATCAATCAGCCCCAGCATTTT
NA,NA,TRBV6-2/TRBV6-3,TRBJ2-3,CASSVMVDTQYF,TGTGCCAGCAGCGTGATGGTAGATACGCAGTATTTT
many,NA,TRBV3-1,TRBJ1-5,CASSQGSGLLQQPQHF,TGTGCCAGCAGCCAAGGATCAGGTTTGCTGCAACAGCCCCAGCATTTT